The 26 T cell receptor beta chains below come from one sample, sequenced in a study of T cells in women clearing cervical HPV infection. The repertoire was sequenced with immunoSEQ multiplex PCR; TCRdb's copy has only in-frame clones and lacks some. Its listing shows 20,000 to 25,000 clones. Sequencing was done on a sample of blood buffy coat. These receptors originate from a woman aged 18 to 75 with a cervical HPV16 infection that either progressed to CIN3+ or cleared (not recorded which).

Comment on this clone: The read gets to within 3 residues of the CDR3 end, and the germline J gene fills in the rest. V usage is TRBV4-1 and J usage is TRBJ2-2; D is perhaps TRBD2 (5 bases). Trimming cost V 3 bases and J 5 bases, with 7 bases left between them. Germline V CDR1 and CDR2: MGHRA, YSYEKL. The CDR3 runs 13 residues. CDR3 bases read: TGCGCCAGCAGCCATCCGGGGACCGGGGAG. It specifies CASSHPGTGE. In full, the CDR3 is CASSHPGTGELFF.

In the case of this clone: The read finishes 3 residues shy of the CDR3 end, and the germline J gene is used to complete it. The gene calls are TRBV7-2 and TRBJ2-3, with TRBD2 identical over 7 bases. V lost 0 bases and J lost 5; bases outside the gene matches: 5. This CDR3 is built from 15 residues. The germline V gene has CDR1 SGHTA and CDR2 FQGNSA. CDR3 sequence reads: CASSLASGIQDTQYF. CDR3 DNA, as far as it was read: TGTGCCAGCAGCTTAGCCAGCGGGATACAAGATACG.

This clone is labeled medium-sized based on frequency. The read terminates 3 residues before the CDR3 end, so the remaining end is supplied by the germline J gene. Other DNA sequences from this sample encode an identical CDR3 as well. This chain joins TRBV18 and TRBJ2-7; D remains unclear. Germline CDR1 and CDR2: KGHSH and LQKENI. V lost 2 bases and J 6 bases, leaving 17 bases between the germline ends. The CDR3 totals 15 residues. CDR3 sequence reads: CASSPEVSGAREQYF. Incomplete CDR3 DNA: TGTGCCAGCTCACCAGAGGTTTCAGGTGCTCGCGAG.

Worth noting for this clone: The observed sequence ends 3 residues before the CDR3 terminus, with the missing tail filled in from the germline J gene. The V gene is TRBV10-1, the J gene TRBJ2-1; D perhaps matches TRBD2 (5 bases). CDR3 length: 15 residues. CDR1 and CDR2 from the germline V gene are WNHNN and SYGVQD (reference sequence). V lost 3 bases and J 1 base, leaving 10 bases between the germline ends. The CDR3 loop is CASSDMVASYNEQFF. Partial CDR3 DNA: TGCGCCAGCAGTGATATGGTAGCGTCCTACAATGAG.

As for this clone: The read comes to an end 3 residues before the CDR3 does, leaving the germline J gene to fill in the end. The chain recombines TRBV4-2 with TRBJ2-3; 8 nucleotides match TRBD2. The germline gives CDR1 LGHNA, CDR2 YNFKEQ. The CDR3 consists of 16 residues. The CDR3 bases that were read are TGTGCCAGCAGCCAAGAAGGGACTAGTTCTCAAGAGACG. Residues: CASSQEGTSSQET. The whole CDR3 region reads CASSQEGTSSQETQYF.

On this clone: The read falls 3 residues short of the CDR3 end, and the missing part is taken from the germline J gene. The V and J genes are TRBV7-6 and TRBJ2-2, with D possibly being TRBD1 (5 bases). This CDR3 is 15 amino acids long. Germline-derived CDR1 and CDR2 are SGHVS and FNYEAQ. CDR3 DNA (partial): TGTGCCAGCAGCTTAGGGCAGGGTTATAATGAAAAG. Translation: CASSLGQGYNEK. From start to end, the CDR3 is CASSLGQGYNEKLFF.

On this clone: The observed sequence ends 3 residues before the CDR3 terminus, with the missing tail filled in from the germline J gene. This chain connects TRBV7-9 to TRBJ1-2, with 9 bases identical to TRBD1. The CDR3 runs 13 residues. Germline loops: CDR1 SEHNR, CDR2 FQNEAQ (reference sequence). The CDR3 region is CASSLGTGYDYTF. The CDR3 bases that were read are TGTGCCAGCAGCTTGGGGACAGGGTACGAC.

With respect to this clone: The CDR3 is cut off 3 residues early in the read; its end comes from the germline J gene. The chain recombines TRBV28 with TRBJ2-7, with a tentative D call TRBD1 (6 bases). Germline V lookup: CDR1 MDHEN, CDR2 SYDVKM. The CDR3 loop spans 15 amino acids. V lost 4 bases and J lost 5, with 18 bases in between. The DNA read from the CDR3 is TGTGCCAGCAGTTCGGCCCGGCAGGGGCCGGACGAG. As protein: CASSSARQGPDE. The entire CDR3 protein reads CASSSARQGPDEQYF.

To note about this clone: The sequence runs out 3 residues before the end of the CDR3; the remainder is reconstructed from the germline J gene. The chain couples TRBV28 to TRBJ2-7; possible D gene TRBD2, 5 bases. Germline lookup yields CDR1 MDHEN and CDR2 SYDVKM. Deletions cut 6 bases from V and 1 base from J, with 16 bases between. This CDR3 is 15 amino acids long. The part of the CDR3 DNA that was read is TGTGCCAGCAGATCGACAAGGTCGGGGTCCTACGAG. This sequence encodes CASRSTRSGSYE. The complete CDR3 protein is CASRSTRSGSYEQYF.

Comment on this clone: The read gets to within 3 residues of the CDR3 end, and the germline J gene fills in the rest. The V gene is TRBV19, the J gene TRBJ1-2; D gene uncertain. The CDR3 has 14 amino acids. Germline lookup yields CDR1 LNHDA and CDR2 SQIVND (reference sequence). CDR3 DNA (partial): TGTGCCAGTAGTATCTGGACTCCTTACAATGAC. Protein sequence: CASSIWTPYND. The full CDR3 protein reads CASSIWTPYNDYTF.

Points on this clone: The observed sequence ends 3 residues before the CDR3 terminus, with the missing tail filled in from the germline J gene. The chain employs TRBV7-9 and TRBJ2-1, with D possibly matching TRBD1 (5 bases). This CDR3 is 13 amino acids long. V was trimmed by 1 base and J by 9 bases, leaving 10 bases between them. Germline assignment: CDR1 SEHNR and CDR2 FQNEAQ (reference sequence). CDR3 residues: CASSLEGLSEQFF. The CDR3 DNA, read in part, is TGTGCCAGCAGCTTAGAGGGGTTGAGTGAG.

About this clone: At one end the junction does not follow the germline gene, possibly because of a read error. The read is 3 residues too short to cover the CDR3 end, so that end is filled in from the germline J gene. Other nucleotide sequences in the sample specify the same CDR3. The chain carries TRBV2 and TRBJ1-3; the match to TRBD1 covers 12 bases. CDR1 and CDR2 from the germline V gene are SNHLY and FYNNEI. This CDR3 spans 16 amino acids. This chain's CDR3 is CASSAGTGGIGNTIYF. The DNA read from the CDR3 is TGTGCCAGCAGTGCAGGGACAGGGGGCATTGGAAACACA.

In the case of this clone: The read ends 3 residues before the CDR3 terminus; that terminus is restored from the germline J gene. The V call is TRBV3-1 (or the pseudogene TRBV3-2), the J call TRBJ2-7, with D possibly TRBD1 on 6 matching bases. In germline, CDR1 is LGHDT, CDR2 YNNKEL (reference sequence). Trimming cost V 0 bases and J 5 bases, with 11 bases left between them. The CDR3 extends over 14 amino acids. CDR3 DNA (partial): TGTGCCAGCAGCCAAGACTACAGGGTCCACGAG. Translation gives CASSQDYRVHE. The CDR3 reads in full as CASSQDYRVHEQYF.

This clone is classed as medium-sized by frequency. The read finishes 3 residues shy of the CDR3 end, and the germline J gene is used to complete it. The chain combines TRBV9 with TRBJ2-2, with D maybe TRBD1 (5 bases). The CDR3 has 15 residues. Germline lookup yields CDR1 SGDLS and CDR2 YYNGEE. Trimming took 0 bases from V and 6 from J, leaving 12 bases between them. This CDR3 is CASSVVGQGSGELFF. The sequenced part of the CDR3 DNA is TGTGCCAGCAGCGTAGTAGGGCAGGGCTCCGGGGAG.

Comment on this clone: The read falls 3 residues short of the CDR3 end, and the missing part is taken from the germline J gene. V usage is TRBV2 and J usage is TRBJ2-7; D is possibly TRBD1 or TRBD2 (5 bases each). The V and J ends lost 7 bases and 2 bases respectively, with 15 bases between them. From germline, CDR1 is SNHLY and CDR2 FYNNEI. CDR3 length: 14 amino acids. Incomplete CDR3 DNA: TGTGCCAGCACCTTGAGGGGCCTAGCCTACGAG. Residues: CASTLRGLAYE. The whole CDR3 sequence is CASTLRGLAYEQYF.

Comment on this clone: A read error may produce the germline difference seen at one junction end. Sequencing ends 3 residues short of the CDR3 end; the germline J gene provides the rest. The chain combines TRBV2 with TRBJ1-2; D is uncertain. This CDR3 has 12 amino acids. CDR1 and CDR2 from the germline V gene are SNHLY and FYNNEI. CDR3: CAGSESSYDYTF. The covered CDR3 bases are TGTGCCGGCAGCGAGAGCTCCTACGAC. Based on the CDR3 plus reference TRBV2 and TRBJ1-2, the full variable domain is EPEVTQTPSHQVTQMGQEVILRCVPISNHLYFYWYRQILGQKVEFLVSFYNNEISEKSEIFDDQFSVERPDGSNFTLKIRSTKLEDSAMYFCAGSESSYDYTFGSGTRLTVV.

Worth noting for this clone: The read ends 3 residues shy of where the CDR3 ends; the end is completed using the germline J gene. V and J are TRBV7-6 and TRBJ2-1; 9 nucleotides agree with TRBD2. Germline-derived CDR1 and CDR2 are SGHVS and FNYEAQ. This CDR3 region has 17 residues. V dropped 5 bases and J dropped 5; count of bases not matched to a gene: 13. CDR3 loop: CASSLRGASGDNNEQFF. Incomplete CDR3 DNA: TGTGCCAGCAGCCTCAGGGGGGCTAGCGGGGACAACAATGAG.

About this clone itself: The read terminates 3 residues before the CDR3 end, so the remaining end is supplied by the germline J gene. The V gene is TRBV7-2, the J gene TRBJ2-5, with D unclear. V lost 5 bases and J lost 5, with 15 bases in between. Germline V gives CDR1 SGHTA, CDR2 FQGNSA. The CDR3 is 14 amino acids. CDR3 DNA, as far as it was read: TGTGCCAGCAGCCTTTCCGTCCGAGCGGAGACC. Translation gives CASSLSVRAET. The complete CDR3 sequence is CASSLSVRAETQYF.

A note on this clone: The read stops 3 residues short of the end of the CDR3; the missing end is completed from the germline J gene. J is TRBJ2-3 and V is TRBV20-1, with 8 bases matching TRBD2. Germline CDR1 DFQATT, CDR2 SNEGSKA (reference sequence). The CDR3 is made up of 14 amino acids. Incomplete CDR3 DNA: TGCAGTGCTAGAGTGGCTAGCGGGCAAGAGACG. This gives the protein CSARVASGQET. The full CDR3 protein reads CSARVASGQETQYF.

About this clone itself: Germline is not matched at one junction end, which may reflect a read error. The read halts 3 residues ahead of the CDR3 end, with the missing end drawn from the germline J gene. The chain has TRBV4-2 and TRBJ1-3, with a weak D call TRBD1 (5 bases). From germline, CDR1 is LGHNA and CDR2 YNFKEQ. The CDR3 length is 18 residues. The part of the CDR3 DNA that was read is TGCGCCAGCAGCCAAGATAGCCCGTCCGACAGCTCTGGAAACACC. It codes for CASSQDSPSDSSGNT. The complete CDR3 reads CASSQDSPSDSSGNTIYF.

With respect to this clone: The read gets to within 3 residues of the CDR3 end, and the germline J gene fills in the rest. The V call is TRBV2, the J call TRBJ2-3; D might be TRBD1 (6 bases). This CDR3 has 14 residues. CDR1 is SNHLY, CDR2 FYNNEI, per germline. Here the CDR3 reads CASSEGRGRQPQYF. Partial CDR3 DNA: TGTGCCAGCAGTGAGGGCAGGGGAAGGCAGCCG.

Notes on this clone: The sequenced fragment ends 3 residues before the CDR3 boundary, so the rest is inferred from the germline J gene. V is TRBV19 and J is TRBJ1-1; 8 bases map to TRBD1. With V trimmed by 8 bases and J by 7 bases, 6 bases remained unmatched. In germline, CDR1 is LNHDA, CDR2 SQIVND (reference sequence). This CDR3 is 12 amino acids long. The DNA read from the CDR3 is TGTGCCAGTGCGAGGGGGACAGGTGAA. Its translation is CASARGTGE. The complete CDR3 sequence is CASARGTGEAFF.

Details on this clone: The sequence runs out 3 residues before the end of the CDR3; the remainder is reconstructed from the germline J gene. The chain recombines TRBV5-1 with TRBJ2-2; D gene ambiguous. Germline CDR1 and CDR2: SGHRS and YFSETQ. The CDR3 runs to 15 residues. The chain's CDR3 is CASSLAGNSNEKLFF. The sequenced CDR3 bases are TGCGCCAGCAGCTTGGCAGGAAACTCCAATGAAAAG. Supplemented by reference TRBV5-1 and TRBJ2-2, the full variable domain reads KAGVTQTPRYLIKTRGQQVTLSCSPISGHRSVSWYQQTPGQGLQFLFEYFSETQRNKGNFPGRFSGRQFSNSRSEMNVSTLELGDSALYLCASSLAGNSNEKLFFGEGSRLTVL.

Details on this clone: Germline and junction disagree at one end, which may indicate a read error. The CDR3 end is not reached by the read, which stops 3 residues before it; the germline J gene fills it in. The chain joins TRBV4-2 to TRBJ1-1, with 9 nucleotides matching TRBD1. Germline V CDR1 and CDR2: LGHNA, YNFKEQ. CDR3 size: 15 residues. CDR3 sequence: CASSPGTGIGAEAFF. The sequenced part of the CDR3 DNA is TGCGCCAGCAGTCCCGGGACAGGGATCGGCGCTGAA.

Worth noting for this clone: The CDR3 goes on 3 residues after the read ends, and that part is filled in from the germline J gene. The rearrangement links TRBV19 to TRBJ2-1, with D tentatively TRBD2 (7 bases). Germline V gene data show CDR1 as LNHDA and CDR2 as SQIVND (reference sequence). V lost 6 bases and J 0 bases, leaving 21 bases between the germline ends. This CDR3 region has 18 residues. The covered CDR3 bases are TGTGCCAGTAGGGTGGGGACACCCGGGGGGAGCTCCTACAATGAG. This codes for CASRVGTPGGSSYNE. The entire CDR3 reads CASRVGTPGGSSYNEQFF.

CDR3 in amino acids: CASSWVGGETQYF. The DNA read from the CDR3 is TGTGCCAGTAGTTGGGTCGGAGGGGAGACG. V is TRBV19 and J is TRBJ2-3; D possibly corresponds to TRBD2 (6 bases). The CDR3 extends 3 residues past the end of the read, so its final part is completed from the germline J gene. The CDR3 covers 13 residues. Per germline, CDR1 LNHDA and CDR2 SQIVND (reference sequence). Full variable domain (missing parts from reference TRBV19 and TRBJ2-3): DGGITQSPKYLFRKEGQNVTLSCEQNLNHDAMYWYRQDPGQGLRLIYYSQIVNDFQKGDIAEGYSVSREKKESFPLTVTSAQKNPTAFYLCASSWVGGETQYFGPGTRLTVL.